The rows below give T cell receptor beta chains drawn from one sample of a study of patients and donors after allogeneic stem cell transplantation. TCRdb re-analysed the RT-PCR reads in MiXCR, keeping a single row per CDR3 protein. This table holds hundreds of thousands of distinct CDR3 sequences, 16% found once. The sample taken for sequencing was blood, either unsorted or a sorted T cell fraction (not recorded which). The receptors here all came from a human donor who was either an allogeneic HSCT recipient or a stem cell or donor lymphocyte infusion donor (not recorded which). It is not recorded whose cells these are; they may come from a transplant donor. The CDR3 runs from the conserved cysteine through the conserved F or W. The D gene is left open where the match is weak. The size entry is marked missing in some rows and otherwise reads once, few, many or a size class.

>few|TRBV29-1|TRBD2|TRBJ2-7
TGCAGCGCCCACGTGGGCCGCGGGGGTGATCAGTACTTC
CSAHVGRGGDQYF
>many|TRBV15|TRBD1|TRBJ1-2
TGTGCCACCAGCAAAGGACAGGGCTTCGGCTACACCTTC
CATSKGQGFGYTF
>many|TRBV18|TRBD1|TRBJ2-1
TGTGCCAGCTCCCTACAGGGGGTCAGCGTCAATGAGCAGTTCTTC
CASSLQGVSVNEQFF
>-|TRBV29-1|-|TRBJ1-1
TGCAGCGTTGAAGCGAGAAAGATGAACACTGAAGCTTTCTTT
CSVEARKMNTEAFF
>-|TRBV9|-|TRBJ1-2
TGTGCCAGCAGCGTAGAGGACGGGGGGGACTATGGCTACACCTTC
CASSVEDGGDYGYTF
>-|TRBV20-1|TRBD1|TRBJ1-6
TGCAGTGCCCCCTTGACAGGGACGGGAAATTCACCCCTCCACTTT
CSAPLTGTGNSPLHF
>few|TRBV5-1|-|TRBJ2-5
TGCGCCAGCAGCTCTTTAGGGCGCCCAGGTCTGGGAGAGACCCAGTACTTC
CASSSLGRPGLGETQYF
>-|TRBV29-1|-|TRBJ1-2
TGCAGCGTTGGTTCACAGGGTTTCGGCTATGGCTACACCTTC
CSVGSQGFGYGYTF
>many|TRBV5-1|TRBD1|TRBJ2-2
TGCGCCAGCAGCTCCCTGAGCCAGGGGGCAACCGGGGAGCTGTTTTTT
CASSSLSQGATGELFF
>-|TRBV25-1|-|TRBJ2-7
TGTGCCAGCAGTGAATATATTGGAAGGTACCAAAACGAGCAGTACTTC
CASSEYIGRYQNEQYF
>-|TRBV29-1|-|TRBJ2-3
TGCAGCGCTTCCGAGACATCGGATACGCAGTATTTT
CSASETSDTQYF
>many|TRBV20-1|-|TRBJ2-1
TGCAGTGCTAGAAACCATGGAGGTGAGCAGTTCTTC
CSARNHGGEQFF
>-|TRBV2|-|TRBJ1-1
TGTGCCAGCAGTGCCTATGGGGGCGGCACTGAAGCTTTCTTT
CASSAYGGGTEAFF
>-|TRBV3-1|-|TRBJ1-2
TGTGCCAGCAGCCAAGATTGGACCTCGAGCTACACCTTC
CASSQDWTSSYTF
>many|TRBV10-3|-|TRBJ2-1
TGTGCCATCAAAACGGTTCTGGGCGGGAACTTTGGCAATGAGCAGTTCTTC
CAIKTVLGGNFGNEQFF
>-|TRBV6-2/TRBV6-3|-|TRBJ1-1
TGTGCCAGCAGTTACCTTTTGAGTTGGGTCTTT
CASSYLLSWVF
>few|TRBV20-1|-|TRBJ2-3
TGCAGTGGAGATGGTGGGAGCACAGATACGCAGTATTTT
CSGDGGSTDTQYF
>-|TRBV12-3/TRBV12-4|TRBD2|TRBJ2-5
TGTGCCAGCAGTGTAGCGGGACGGGGGGAAGAGACCCAGTACTTC
CASSVAGRGEETQYF
>-|TRBV7-8|-|TRBJ2-1
TGTGCCAGCCAGCCCCCAGATGCGGTTCAGTACAATGAGCAGTTCTTC
CASQPPDAVQYNEQFF
>-|TRBV4-1|-|TRBJ2-7
TGCGCCAGCAGCCAAGGCATAGGGAGTCCCTACGAGCAGTACTTC
CASSQGIGSPYEQYF
>few|TRBV6-2/TRBV6-3|TRBD1|TRBJ2-4
TGTGCCAGCAGTTCCCCCCGCGAGGGGGCGGCCAAAAACATTCAGTACTTC
CASSSPREGAAKNIQYF
>many|TRBV5-8|-|TRBJ2-2
TGTGCCAGCAGCTTGGTTTTTATTAACACCGGGGAGCTGTTTTTT
CASSLVFINTGELFF
>few|TRBV6-2/TRBV6-3|-|TRBJ1-4
TGTGCCAGCACCCCCGATGATGAAAAACTGTTTTTT
CASTPDDEKLFF
>few|TRBV7-2|-|TRBJ2-1
TGTGCCAGCAGTTTCCCCGGGCTCAGCTACAATGAGCAGTTCTTC
CASSFPGLSYNEQFF
>few|TRBV29-1|-|TRBJ1-2
TGCAGCGTTATAGGCCAGGGGAACTATGGCTACACCTTC
CSVIGQGNYGYTF
>few|TRBV4-1|-|TRBJ2-1
TGCGCCAGCAGCCAAGATTTCGAGGGGATCTACAATGAGCAGTTCTTC
CASSQDFEGIYNEQFF
>few|TRBV18|-|TRBJ1-1
TGTGCCAGCTCACCAGGTACAGGGAGGAGGACTGAAGCTTTCTTT
CASSPGTGRRTEAFF
>-|TRBV20-1|-|TRBJ2-7
TGCAGTGCTAGACCCAGACGTATCTACGAGCAGTACTTC
CSARPRRIYEQYF
>few|TRBV5-1|-|TRBJ2-5
TGCGCCAGCAGCCCGGAGGGATTAGGGGAGACCCAGTACTTC
CASSPEGLGETQYF
>many|TRBV6-1|TRBD1|TRBJ1-1
TGTGCCACCCGGGGGACAGGGAGGAACACTGAAGCTTTCTTT
CATRGTGRNTEAFF
>few|TRBV4-3|-|TRBJ1-4
TGCGCCAGCAGCCAAACAGGGAGAAGTGATGAAAAACTGTTTTTT
CASSQTGRSDEKLFF
>-|TRBV19|-|TRBJ2-3
TGTGCCAGCGGAGTTTGGACAGATACGCAGTATTTT
CASGVWTDTQYF
>-|TRBV11-3|TRBD2|TRBJ2-5
TGTGCCAGCAGCTTAATGGGGGGGATGAAAGAGACCCAGTACTTC
CASSLMGGMKETQYF
>few|TRBV2|-|TRBJ1-2
TGTGCCAGCAGTGATCGACAGGTCCCTAACTATGGCTACACCTTC
CASSDRQVPNYGYTF
>many|TRBV12-3/TRBV12-4|TRBD1|TRBJ1-5
TGTGCCAGCAGTTTGGACAGGGGCTTTAATCAGCCCCAGCATTTT
CASSLDRGFNQPQHF
>many|TRBV4-3|-|TRBJ2-2
TGCGCCAGCAGCCAAGATCGACGTCCCAACACCGGGGAGCTGTTTTTT
CASSQDRRPNTGELFF
>-|TRBV18|TRBD1|TRBJ1-1
TGTGCCAGCTCACCAACCCAGGGGGCGAACACTGAAGCTTTCTTT
CASSPTQGANTEAFF
>-|TRBV7-9|TRBD2|TRBJ2-7
TGTGCCAGCAGCTTCGTTAACGGGAGGGCCGTCTACGAGCAGTACTTC
CASSFVNGRAVYEQYF
>many|TRBV6-1|TRBD1|TRBJ2-7
TGTGCCAGCAGACCGGGACAGGGTGCCTACGAGCAGTACTTC
CASRPGQGAYEQYF
>few|TRBV7-3|-|TRBJ1-1
TGTGCCAGCAGCTTAACGAACAGGCGTGAAACTGAAGCTTTCTTT
CASSLTNRRETEAFF
>-|TRBV9|-|TRBJ2-4
TGTGCCAGCAGCGCGGGGCACATTCAGTACTTC
CASSAGHIQYF
>-|TRBV18|-|TRBJ2-3
TGTGCCAGCTCACCATCTGAGGGGATGGGCACAGATACGCAGTATTTT
CASSPSEGMGTDTQYF
>many|TRBV4-3|-|TRBJ2-2
TGCGCCAGCAGCTCGGGTAGAGGGGCCGACACCGGGGAGCTGTTTTTT
CASSSGRGADTGELFF
>few|TRBV15|TRBD2|TRBJ2-5
TGTGCCACCAGCAGAGATCGTACCCTAGGACTAGCGGCGTACCAAGAGACCCAGTACTTC
CATSRDRTLGLAAYQETQYF
>-|TRBV11-2|TRBD1|TRBJ1-2
TGTGCCAGCAGCTTAGATCGGATCGGGACAGAACCTAACTATGGCTACACCTTC
CASSLDRIGTEPNYGYTF
>-|TRBV20-1|-|TRBJ2-4
TGCAGTGCTAGAGATGCCGTCTTGGGAAAAAACATTCAGTACTTC
CSARDAVLGKNIQYF
>-|TRBV7-8|TRBD1|TRBJ2-7
TGTGCCAGCAGCTCGACAGGGGACGAGCAGTACTTC
CASSSTGDEQYF
>few|TRBV29-1|-|TRBJ2-3
TGCAGCGTTGAAGTGGGGTGGGCCACCACAGATACGCAGTATTTT
CSVEVGWATTDTQYF